This TCR beta chain was captured in a study of cytomegalovirus exposure and HLA in healthy donors. Findings and caveats of the study: In a later analysis, 15,000 to 20,000 TCR beta sequences were associated with HLA alleles at 0.05 false discovery rate. Earlier findings revealed that most TCR beta V segments proved productive either about 90% or about 30% of the time. Analysis performed later showed TCR beta chains linked to HLA being more clonally expanded than equally common others. A later analysis linked a missense variant in DCLRE1C to the trimming of TCR beta V and J genes.

PCR employed 60 Vbeta and 13 Jbeta primers. Clones were read by immunoSEQ multiplex PCR, and TCRdb kept only the in-frame ones, dropping some. The top ten hold less than 4.5% of the sample, which has roughly 100,000 clones, roughly three fifths seen once. This CDR3 is built from 15 residues. Trimming took 4 bases from V and 0 from J, leaving 10 bases between them. Germline CDR1 and CDR2: SNHLY and FYNNEI. Remarks on this clone: Its antigen remains unknown.

The sample consisted of PBMCs. This clonotype was sampled from a man aged 30 to 45 in good health and CMV-seropositive. This chain links TRBV2 with TRBJ2-1, with D possibly matching TRBD1 (5 bases). DNA for the CDR3: TGTGCCAGCAGTGTTCAGGGTAGCTCCTACAATGAGCAGTTCTTC. It translates to CASSVQGSSYNEQFF.